These T cell receptor beta chains were read from a single sample in a study of cytomegalovirus exposure and HLA in healthy donors. Measured with immunoSEQ multiplex PCR; TCRdb has only the in-frame clones, and not every one. The sample comprises 170,000 or so clones, approximately 81% of which are singletons, and under 0.4% rests with the top ten. Material: PBMCs. The origin of the receptors is a boy between 2 and 10 years old in good health and CMV-seronegative. CDR3s include the opening cysteine and the closing phenylalanine or tryptophan. D genes are given only for firm matches. Size tells how often a clone was seen (once, few, many) or the class of an expanded clone, and some rows leave it out.

D,J,V,size,CDR3,DNA
-,TRBJ1-3,TRBV5-5,-,CASSLWGGTSGNTIYF,TGTGCCAGCAGCTTGTGGGGAGGGACCTCTGGAAACACCATATATTTT
TRBD2,TRBJ2-1,TRBV14,-,CASSQAFGGLAGVFRRDEQFF,TGTGCCAGCAGCCAAGCGTTTGGGGGACTAGCGGGAGTCTTCCGTCGGGATGAGCAGTTCTTC
TRBD2,TRBJ2-7,TRBV5-1,-,CASSLGLAGGYEQYF,TGCGCCAGCAGCTTGGGACTAGCGGGAGGCTACGAGCAGTACTTC
-,TRBJ2-7,TRBV14,-,CASSQDRSRLLDEQYF,TGTGCCAGCAGCCAAGATCGATCACGGTTGTTGGACGAGCAGTACTTC
TRBD1,TRBJ2-6,TRBV5-1,-,CASSFLGQGHSGANVLTF,TGCGCCAGCAGCTTCCTGGGACAGGGCCACTCTGGGGCCAACGTCCTGACTTTC
TRBD1,TRBJ2-7,TRBV5-6,-,CASSTGQVTYEQYF,TGTGCCAGCAGCACCGGACAGGTTACCTACGAGCAGTACTTC
TRBD2,TRBJ2-1,TRBV7-9,-,CASRGTTYNEQFF,TGTGCCAGCCGCGGGACTACATACAATGAGCAGTTCTTC
TRBD1,TRBJ2-7,TRBV28,-,CASSIPGTGVYEQYF,TGTGCCAGCAGTATCCCCGGGACAGGGGTCTACGAGCAGTACTTC
-,TRBJ2-5,TRBV7-7,-,CASSTRYSEETQYF,TGTGCCAGCAGCACGAGGTATAGTGAAGAGACCCAGTACTTC
-,TRBJ1-6,TRBV4-2,-,CASSQEDRSSPLHF,TGTGCCAGCAGCCAAGAAGACAGGAGTTCACCCCTCCACTTT
-,TRBJ1-2,TRBV7-6,-,CASSLGFPGGNGYTF,TGTGCCAGCAGCTTAGGTTTTCCCGGGGGTAATGGCTACACCTTC
TRBD2,TRBJ2-1,TRBV2,-,CASSEGTSGPYNEQFF,TGTGCCAGCAGTGAAGGGACTAGCGGTCCCTACAATGAGCAGTTCTTC
-,TRBJ2-3,TRBV5-1,-,CASSLPGLYTQYF,TGCGCCAGCAGCTTGCCGGGATTATATACGCAGTATTTT
-,TRBJ1-5,TRBV2,few,CASSEAGRWGNQPQHF,TGTGCCAGCAGTGAAGCGGGGAGATGGGGCAATCAGCCCCAGCATTTT
TRBD1,TRBJ2-7,TRBV19,-,CASSMPGTDEQYF,TGTGCCAGTAGTATGCCCGGGACAGACGAGCAGTACTTC
TRBD1,TRBJ1-5,TRBV2,few,CASVQGAKNQPQHF,TGTGCCAGCGTACAGGGGGCGAAGAATCAGCCCCAGCATTTT
-,TRBJ1-2,TRBV5-1,-,CASSLNSRDYGYTF,TGCGCCAGCAGTTTGAATTCCAGGGACTATGGCTACACCTTC
-,TRBJ2-1,TRBV9,-,CASSVDRRETTYNEQFF,TGTGCCAGCAGCGTAGATCGGCGGGAAACAACCTACAATGAGCAGTTCTTC
-,TRBJ1-2,TRBV7-2,-,CASSLVAAGGYTF,TGTGCCAGCAGCTTAGTCGCTGCGGGGGGCTACACCTTC
-,TRBJ1-3,TRBV10-3,-,CAISESEGRAGNTIYF,TGTGCCATCAGTGAGTCTGAAGGGAGGGCTGGAAACACCATATATTTT
-,TRBJ1-4,TRBV5-6,-,CASSLDRVEEKLFF,TGTGCCAGCAGCTTGGACAGGGTGGAGGAAAAACTGTTTTTT
-,TRBJ2-1,TRBV18,-,CASSRGRNEQFF,TGTGCCAGCTCCCGCGGGCGCAATGAGCAGTTCTTC
-,TRBJ2-1,TRBV7-6,once,CASSLLRDNEQFF,TGTGCCAGCAGCCTCCTACGGGACAATGAGCAGTTCTTC
TRBD2,TRBJ2-5,TRBV7-8,few,CASSLASGEGKTQYF,TGTGCCAGCAGCTTAGCGAGCGGGGAGGGGAAGACCCAGTACTTC
-,TRBJ1-4,TRBV6-1,-,CASSESLRNEKLFF,TGTGCCAGCAGTGAAAGCCTGAGGAATGAAAAACTGTTTTTT
TRBD2,TRBJ2-7,TRBV6-5,-,CASGRGGGYEQYF,TGTGCCAGCGGACGGGGCGGGGGCTACGAGCAGTACTTC
TRBD2,TRBJ2-1,TRBV7-9,-,CASSLGGGRPGNEQFF,TGTGCCAGCAGCTTAGGAGGCGGGAGGCCGGGGAATGAGCAGTTCTTC
-,TRBJ2-3,TRBV6-5,-,CASRRGSTDTQYF,TGTGCCAGCAGGCGAGGCAGCACAGATACGCAGTATTTT
TRBD2,TRBJ2-6,TRBV6-5,-,CASSRGRAGANVLTF,TGTGCCAGCAGTCGAGGGAGGGCTGGGGCCAACGTCCTGACTTTC
TRBD1,TRBJ2-7,TRBV5-1,-,CASSFTGDSNEQYF,TGCGCCAGCAGCTTTACTGGGGACAGCAACGAGCAGTACTTC
TRBD2,TRBJ2-7,TRBV18,-,CASSPGTSGDEQYF,TGTGCCAGCTCCCCCGGGACTAGCGGGGACGAGCAGTACTTC
-,TRBJ2-2,TRBV5-1,-,CASSSQYLDGAGELFF,TGCGCCAGCAGCTCCCAGTACTTGGACGGGGCCGGGGAGCTGTTTTTT
-,TRBJ2-1,TRBV9,-,CASSAHMSSYNEQFF,TGTGCCAGCAGCGCCCATATGAGCTCCTACAATGAGCAGTTCTTC
-,TRBJ1-5,TRBV5-6,few,CASSFGGRGGNQPQHF,TGTGCCAGCAGCTTTGGGGGCAGGGGAGGCAATCAGCCCCAGCATTTT
-,TRBJ1-5,TRBV2,-,CASSAPGGGSNQPQHF,TGTGCCAGCAGTGCGCCAGGCGGGGGGAGCAATCAGCCCCAGCATTTT
TRBD2,TRBJ2-3,TRBV5-1,few,CASSLGLAGGTDTQYF,TGCGCCAGCAGCTTGGGACTAGCGGGAGGGACAGATACGCAGTATTTT
-,TRBJ1-4,TRBV6-1,once,CASSEEPATNEKLFF,TGTGCCAGCAGTGAGGAGCCTGCGACTAATGAAAAACTGTTTTTT
-,TRBJ2-5,TRBV6-5,-,CASSSQDQETQYF,TGTGCCAGCAGTTCTCAGGACCAAGAGACCCAGTACTTC
-,TRBJ1-5,TRBV12-5,-,CASGAGFSNQPQHF,TGTGCTAGTGGAGCGGGTTTTAGCAATCAGCCCCAGCATTTT
TRBD2,TRBJ2-3,TRBV27,-,CASSLLAGEGTDTQYF,TGTGCCAGCAGTTTATTAGCGGGAGAAGGCACAGATACGCAGTATTTT
TRBD2,TRBJ2-1,TRBV5-6,-,CASSQGASGSYEQFF,TGTGCCAGCAGCCAGGGGGCTAGCGGGAGTTATGAGCAGTTCTTC
TRBD1,TRBJ2-3,TRBV25-1,-,CASSEYAGTGGTDTQYF,TGTGCCAGCAGTGAATACGCCGGGACAGGGGGCACAGATACGCAGTATTTT
-,TRBJ2-5,TRBV7-6,-,CASSFHRTQETQYF,TGTGCCAGCAGCTTCCACAGGACCCAAGAGACCCAGTACTTC
-,TRBJ2-7,TRBV7-2,-,CASSLVGGRYDEQYF,TGTGCCAGCAGCTTAGTGGGGGGGCGTTACGACGAGCAGTACTTC
-,TRBJ2-7,TRBV11-1,-,CASSLVQGRDEQYF,TGTGCCAGCAGCTTGGTACAGGGAAGGGACGAGCAGTACTTC
-,TRBJ2-5,TRBV6-6,-,CASSYSWRETQYF,TGTGCCAGCAGTTACTCATGGAGGGAGACCCAGTACTTC